Below, 26 T cell receptor beta chains from the same sample are listed, as sequenced in a study of response to subunit inactivated influenza vaccine. MiXCR, applied by TCRdb to the RT-PCR reads, yields one record per CDR3 protein. The sample holds about 520,000 distinct CDR3 sequences; approximately 11% are singletons and the top ten take about 12%. Sequencing was performed on PBMCs from blood, taken about 40 days after vaccination. Receptor source: a man in his fifties or sixties who received an inactivated influenza vaccine.

This clonotype occurred many times. The rearrangement joins TRBV28 to TRBJ2-1; TRBD2 agrees at 9 bases. CDR1 is MDHEN and CDR2 is SYDVKM in the germline V gene. V shed 6 bases and J 10 bases; nucleotides not matched to a gene: 10. CDR3 length: 14 residues. The CDR3 here is CASRGLAQFGEQFF. The CDR3 nucleotides read TGTGCCAGCAGGGGACTAGCCCAGTTCGGAGAGCAGTTCTTC.

This clonotype was detected ten times or more. This chain joins TRBV20-1 and TRBJ2-5, with TRBD1 identical over 9 bases. The germline V gene encodes CDR1 DFQATT and CDR2 SNEGSKA (reference sequence). This CDR3 is 13 amino acids long. The CDR3 DNA reads as TGCAAATCCGGGACAGGGAATCAAGAGACCCAGTACTTC. Translated: CKSGTGNQETQYF.

This clonotype was counted ten times or more. The chain employs TRBV7-9 and TRBJ1-5, with D uncertain. There are 15 residues in the CDR3. Germline CDR1 and CDR2: SEHNR and FQNEAQ (reference sequence). The ends were cut back, 5 bases at V and 6 bases at J, with 17 bases in the middle. CDR3 residues: CASSRGGRRGQPQHF. CDR3 nucleotide sequence: TGTGCCAGCAGCCGCGGAGGGCGGCGGGGTCAGCCCCAGCATTTT. The variable domain in full, with the rest retrieved from reference TRBV7-9 and TRBJ1-5, is DTGVSQNPRHKITKRGQNVTFRCDPISEHNRLYWYRQTLGQGPEFLTYFQNEAQLEKSRLLSDRFSAERPKGSFSTLEIQRTEQGDSAMYLCASSRGGRRGQPQHFGDGTRLSIL.

This clonotype was recorded at least ten times. The chain employs TRBV29-1 and TRBJ2-1; D gene uncertain. Trimming took 2 bases from V and 9 from J, leaving 8 bases between them. Germline V gene sequence: CDR1 SQVTM, CDR2 ANQGSEA. The CDR3 covers 11 residues. The CDR3 region has the DNA TGCAGCGTTGAATCCGGGCTTGAGCAGTTCTTC. Residues: CSVESGLEQFF.

The chain combines TRBV20-1 with TRBJ2-7; perhaps TRBD2 as D (5 bases). CDR3 length: 11 amino acids. V was cut by 3 bases and J by 6 bases, with 9 bases left in between. The germline gives CDR1 DFQATT, CDR2 SNEGSKA (reference sequence). CDR3 protein: CSARRGGEQYF. The DNA for the CDR3 is TGCAGTGCTAGGCGAGGAGGCGAGCAGTACTTC.

This clonotype was observed a few times. The chain carries TRBV20-1 and TRBJ2-7, with 9 nucleotides matching TRBD1. Germline V CDR1 and CDR2: DFQATT, SNEGSKA (reference sequence). This CDR3 is 14 amino acids long. With V trimmed by 2 bases and J by 7 bases, 9 bases remained unmatched. The CDR3 coding sequence is TGCAGTGCTAGATTCGGGACAGGGCTCTTGGAGCAGTACTTC. Its translation is CSARFGTGLLEQYF.

The rearrangement links TRBV12-3 or TRBV12-4 to TRBJ1-4, with 7 bases aligning to TRBD1. The CDR3 loop spans 15 amino acids. J was trimmed by 2 bases and V by 6 bases; bases with no gene match: 6. The CDR3 DNA reads TGTGCCAGCAGACTCCTGACAGGGACTAATGAAAAACTGTTTTTT. Amino acid sequence: CASRLLTGTNEKLFF.

This clonotype was picked up many times. The J gene is TRBJ2-7, the V gene TRBV29-1, with D possibly TRBD2 on 6 matching bases. Germline CDR1 and CDR2: SQVTM and ANQGSEA. CDR3 length: 13 residues. V dropped 6 bases and J dropped 6 bases, with 18 bases sitting between them. Here the CDR3 DNA reads TGCAGCGTGGGACGGGAGACCTCTACCGAGCAGTACTTC. The encoded protein is CSVGRETSTEQYF.

This clonotype was counted a few times. This rearrangement joins TRBV12-3 or TRBV12-4 to TRBJ2-5; no clear D gene. V was shortened by 2 bases and J by 2 bases, with 6 bases between the two germline ends. The CDR3 runs to 13 residues. The CDR3 region is CASSLKPQETQYF. Here the CDR3 DNA reads TGTGCCAGCAGTTTAAAGCCTCAAGAGACCCAGTACTTC.

The chain joins TRBV20-1 to TRBJ1-2; 11 positions agree with TRBD1. CDR1 is DFQATT, CDR2 SNEGSKA, per germline (reference sequence). V was pared by 5 bases and J by 5 bases, with 7 bases of the junction left unmatched. The length of the CDR3 is 14 residues. CDR3 in amino acids: CSAPPGTGGYGYTF. In DNA, the CDR3 is TGCAGTGCTCCTCCCGGGACAGGGGGTTATGGCTACACCTTC.

The rearrangement links TRBV11-2 to TRBJ2-1, with a possible D match to TRBD2 (6 bases). The V gene lost 5 bases and the J gene lost 7 bases, with 15 bases spanning the gap. There are 14 residues in the CDR3. Germline V lookup: CDR1 SGHAT, CDR2 FQNNGV. CDR3 amino acids: CASSRSYGGNEQFF. The CDR3 DNA reads TGTGCCAGCAGCCGCTCCTACGGGGGTAATGAGCAGTTCTTC.

Many counts were recorded for this clonotype. The CDR3 sequence: CASSPGYSRVDTQYF. CDR3 nucleotide sequence: TGTGCCAGCAGCCCAGGGTATAGCAGGGTAGATACGCAGTATTTT. The chain uses TRBV7-2 and TRBJ2-3, with D perhaps matching TRBD1 (5 bases). This CDR3 is 15 amino acids long. The germline gives CDR1 SGHTA, CDR2 FQGNSA. The V gene lost 5 bases and the J gene lost 5 bases, with 17 bases spanning the gap.

V and J are TRBV3-1 and TRBJ2-1, with 12 bases that match TRBD2. Germline V gene lookup returns CDR1 LGHDT and CDR2 YNNKEL (reference sequence). This CDR3 has 16 amino acids. V lost 8 bases and J lost 2; bases outside the gene matches: 7. This CDR3 is CASGQLAGGPYNEQFF. The DNA for the CDR3 is TGTGCCAGCGGGCAACTAGCGGGAGGCCCCTACAATGAGCAGTTCTTC.

This clonotype was counted a few times. The genes are TRBV20-1 and TRBJ2-2; 16 nucleotides agree with TRBD2. V dropped 5 bases and J dropped 15; count of bases not matched to a gene: 12. The germline CDR1 and CDR2 sequences are DFQATT and SNEGSKA (reference sequence). This CDR3 has 15 residues. CDR3 sequence: CSAESGTSGRAKVFF. The CDR3, as DNA: TGCAGTGCTGAGAGCGGGACTAGCGGGAGGGCCAAGGTGTTTTTT.

This clonotype was counted ten times or more. The genes are TRBV20-1 and TRBJ2-1; D might be TRBD2 (6 bases). The CDR3 is 17 amino acids. The V and J ends lost 1 base and 5 bases respectively, with 21 bases between them. Germline assignment: CDR1 DFQATT and CDR2 SNEGSKA (reference sequence). CDR3 nucleotide sequence: TGCAGTGCTAGAGCGCGGGGAGATATCCGCCGGGACAATGAGCAGTTCTTC. Translating gives CSARARGDIRRDNEQFF.

This clonotype was recorded many times. The V and J genes are TRBV20-1 and TRBJ1-5; D is unclear. Trimming left V 2 bases short and J 6 bases short, with 14 bases between. This CDR3 spans 14 amino acids. CDR1 DFQATT and CDR2 SNEGSKA come from the germline V gene (reference sequence). CDR3 coding DNA: TGCAGTGCTAGAATAGGGTCAGATACTCAGCCCCAGCATTTT. It codes for CSARIGSDTQPQHF.

Many counts were recorded for this clonotype. This rearrangement joins TRBV7-9 to TRBJ2-7; D possibly corresponds to TRBD1 (5 bases). Trimming shortened V by 4 bases and J by 0 bases, and 13 bases separated the two germline ends. This CDR3 region has 15 residues. CDR1 is SEHNR, CDR2 FQNEAQ, per germline (reference sequence). CDR3 protein: CASSWPGQGSYEQYF. In DNA form, the CDR3 reads TGTGCCAGCAGCTGGCCAGGGCAGGGCTCCTACGAGCAGTACTTC.

This clonotype was detected only a few times. V usage is TRBV5-1 and J usage is TRBJ2-7, with 12 positions matching TRBD2. The V gene end was trimmed by 2 bases and the J gene end by 6 bases; junction bases not matched to a gene: 9. CDR1 is SGHRS and CDR2 is YFSETQ in the germline V gene. The CDR3 is made up of 16 amino acids. CDR3 bases: TGCGCCAGCAGCTTCAATCCGGCTAGCGGGAGGGGCGAGCAGTACTTC. Its protein product is CASSFNPASGRGEQYF.

This clonotype appeared once. The rearrangement joins TRBV19 to TRBJ2-1; no definite D call. Germline CDR1 LNHDA, CDR2 SQIVND (reference sequence). V shed 4 bases and J shed 8 bases, with 12 bases lying between them. This CDR3 has 13 residues. CDR3 bases: TGTGCCAGTAGTAATCGAAGGGTCGATGAGCAGTTCTTC. Protein: CASSNRRVDEQFF. Drawing the rest from reference TRBV19 and TRBJ2-1, the complete variable domain is DGGITQSPKYLFRKEGQNVTLSCEQNLNHDAMYWYRQDPGQGLRLIYYSQIVNDFQKGDIAEGYSVSREKKESFPLTVTSAQKNPTAFYLCASSNRRVDEQFFGPGTRLTVL.

The rearrangement links TRBV5-1 to TRBJ2-5; D may be TRBD2 (6 bases). The germline CDR1 and CDR2 sequences are SGHRS and YFSETQ. V was shortened by 4 bases and J by 7 bases, with 8 bases between the two germline ends. The CDR3 is made up of 11 amino acids. The CDR3 region has the DNA TGCGCCAGCAGCCGGGACTTGACCCAGTACTTC. Its translation is CASSRDLTQYF.

This clonotype has at least ten counts. V usage is TRBV20-1 and J usage is TRBJ1-1, with a possible D match to TRBD1 (6 bases). The CDR3 loop spans 16 amino acids. Per the germline V gene, CDR1 is DFQATT and CDR2 is SNEGSKA (reference sequence). Trimming cost V 0 bases and J 5 bases, with 19 bases left between them. The CDR3 reads CSARDRGRALGTEAFF. CDR3 DNA: TGCAGTGCTAGAGACAGGGGCCGCGCATTAGGGACTGAAGCTTTCTTT.

The rearrangement links TRBV15 to TRBJ2-7; 8 nucleotides agree with TRBD2. The CDR3 loop spans 15 amino acids. Germline V gene sequence: CDR1 LNHNV, CDR2 YYDKDF (reference sequence). J gave up 7 bases and V 1 base, and 9 bases lay outside the gene matches. The CDR3 loop is CATSRGGTGGREQYF. CDR3 coding DNA: TGTGCCACCAGCAGAGGTGGGACGGGAGGGCGGGAGCAGTACTTC.

There are a few counts of this clonotype. The chain is built from TRBV6-5 and TRBJ1-1; TRBD1 might be the D (6 bases). Germline lookup yields CDR1 MNHEY and CDR2 SVGAGI. V was clipped by 0 bases and J by 10 bases, with 18 bases between them. CDR3 length equals 15 residues. CDR3 protein: CASSYSNPGEGVAFF. The DNA of the CDR3 is TGTGCCAGCAGTTACTCGAATCCAGGGGAGGGAGTAGCTTTCTTT.

This chain links TRBV6-1 with TRBJ2-3, with D unresolved. This CDR3 comprises 13 residues. In germline, CDR1 is MNHNS, CDR2 SASEGT. V was shortened by 7 bases and J by 0 bases, with 8 bases between the two germline ends. The CDR3 nucleotides read TGTGCCAGCAAGGTTGGCAGCACAGATACGCAGTATTTT. This encodes CASKVGSTDTQYF.

J is TRBJ2-7 and V is TRBV4-3; D is perhaps TRBD2 (5 bases). CDR3 length: 15 amino acids. Germline V gene data show CDR1 as LGHNA and CDR2 as YSLEER. V gave up 1 base and J gave up 6 bases, with 16 bases separating them. CDR3 nucleotides: TGCGCCAGCAGCCAAGTCTGGAGGTGGGGAACCGAGCAGTACTTC. Translating it yields CASSQVWRWGTEQYF.

The table lists this clonotype with a few counts. The CDR3 sequence is CASSLGPIQAKNIQYF. CDR3 sequence (DNA): TGTGCCAGCAGCTTAGGCCCCATACAAGCCAAAAACATTCAGTACTTC. V and J are TRBV11-2 and TRBJ2-4; D gene ambiguous. Trimming stripped 1 base from V and 0 bases from J, with 10 bases between. From germline, CDR1 is SGHAT and CDR2 FQNNGV. The CDR3 extends over 16 amino acids.